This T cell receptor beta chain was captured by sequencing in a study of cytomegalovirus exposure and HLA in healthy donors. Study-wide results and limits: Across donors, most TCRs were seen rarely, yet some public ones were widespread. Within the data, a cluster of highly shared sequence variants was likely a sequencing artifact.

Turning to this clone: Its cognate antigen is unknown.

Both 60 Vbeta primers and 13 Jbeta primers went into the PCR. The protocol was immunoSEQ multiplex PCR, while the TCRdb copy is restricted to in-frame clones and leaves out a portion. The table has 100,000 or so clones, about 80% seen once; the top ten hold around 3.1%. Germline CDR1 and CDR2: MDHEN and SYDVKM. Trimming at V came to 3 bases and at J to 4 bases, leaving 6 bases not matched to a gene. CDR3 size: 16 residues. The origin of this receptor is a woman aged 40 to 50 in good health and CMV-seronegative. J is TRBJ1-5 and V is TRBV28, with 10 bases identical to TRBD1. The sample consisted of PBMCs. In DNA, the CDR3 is TGTGCCAGCAGTTTCGGACAGGGGGTAGATAATCAGCCCCAGCATTTT. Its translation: CASSFGQGVDNQPQHF. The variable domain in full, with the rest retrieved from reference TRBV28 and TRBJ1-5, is DVKVTQSSRYLVKRTGEKVFLECVQDMDHENMFWYRQDPGLGLRLIYFSYDVKMKEKGDIPEGYSVSREKKERFSLILESASTNQTSMYLCASSFGQGVDNQPQHFGDGTRLSIL.